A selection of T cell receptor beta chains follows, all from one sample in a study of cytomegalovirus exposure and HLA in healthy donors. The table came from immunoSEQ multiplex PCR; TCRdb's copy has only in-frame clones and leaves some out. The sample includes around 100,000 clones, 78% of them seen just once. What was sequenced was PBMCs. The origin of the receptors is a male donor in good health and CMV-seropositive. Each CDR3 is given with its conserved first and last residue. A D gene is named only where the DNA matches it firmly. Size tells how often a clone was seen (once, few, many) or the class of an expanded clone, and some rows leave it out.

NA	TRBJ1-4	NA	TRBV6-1	CASSQAAGEKLFF	TGTGCCAGCAGTCAAGCTGCGGGGGAAAAACTGTTTTTT
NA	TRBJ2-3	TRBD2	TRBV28	CASIPSGSTDTQYF	TGTGCCAGCATCCCTAGCGGGAGCACAGATACGCAGTATTTT
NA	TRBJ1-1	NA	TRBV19	CASKLRQAKTEAFF	TGTGCCAGCAAGCTAAGACAGGCAAAGACTGAAGCTTTCTTT
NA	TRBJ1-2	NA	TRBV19	CATGTPANYGYTF	TGTGCCACCGGGACACCCGCTAACTATGGCTACACCTTC
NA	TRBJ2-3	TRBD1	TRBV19	CASSGRGRSITDTQYF	TGTGCCAGTAGCGGCAGGGGGCGTTCCATCACAGATACGCAGTATTTT
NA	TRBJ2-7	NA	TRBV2	CASRGRIEQYF	TGTGCCAGCAGGGGCAGGATTGAGCAGTACTTC
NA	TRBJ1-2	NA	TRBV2	CASRQEAPYGYTF	TGTGCCAGTCGACAGGAGGCCCCCTATGGCTACACCTTC
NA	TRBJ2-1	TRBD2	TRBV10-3	CAISESLLAEVWEQFF	TGTGCCATCAGTGAGTCGCTACTAGCGGAGGTGTGGGAGCAGTTCTTC
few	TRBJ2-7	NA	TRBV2	CASGPDSSYEQYF	TGTGCCAGCGGACCCGACAGCTCCTACGAGCAGTACTTC
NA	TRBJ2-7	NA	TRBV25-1	CASSSFRGVYEQYF	TGTGCCAGCAGTTCCTTCAGGGGTGTGTACGAGCAGTACTTC
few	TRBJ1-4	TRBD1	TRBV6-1	CASSGDSEKLFF	TGTGCCAGCAGTGGGGACAGTGAAAAACTGTTTTTT
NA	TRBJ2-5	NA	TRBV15	CATSRALRETQYF	TGTGCCACCAGCAGAGCTCTGAGGGAGACCCAGTACTTC
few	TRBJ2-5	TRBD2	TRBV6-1	CASSSAGGQQETQYF	TGTGCCAGCAGCTCAGCGGGGGGACAGCAAGAGACCCAGTACTTC
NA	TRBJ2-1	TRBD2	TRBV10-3	CAISEGASGRMDEQFF	TGTGCCATCAGTGAAGGGGCTAGCGGGAGGATGGATGAGCAGTTCTTC
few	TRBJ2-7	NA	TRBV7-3	CASSPSRGASYEQYF	TGTGCCAGCAGCCCCTCCCGGGGGGCCTCCTACGAGCAGTACTTC
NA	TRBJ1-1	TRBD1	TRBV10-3	CAISDSGQYNTEAFF	TGTGCCATCAGCGACTCGGGACAGTACAACACTGAAGCTTTCTTT
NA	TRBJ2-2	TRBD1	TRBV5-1	CATKDRQGAGGELFF	TGCGCCACCAAAGACCGACAGGGGGCTGGCGGGGAGCTGTTTTTT
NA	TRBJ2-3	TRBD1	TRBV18	CASSPPLGQGNTDTQYF	TGTGCCAGCTCACCACCCCTTGGACAGGGAAACACAGATACGCAGTATTTT